This T cell receptor beta chain was sequenced for a study of technical replicates of blood from a few donors. This CDR3 spans 17 amino acids. Germline values: CDR1 LGHNA, CDR2 YSLEER. V lost 4 bases and J lost 5; bases outside the gene matches: 14. This table comes from immunoSEQ multiplex PCR, and its TCRdb copy is limited to in-frame clones, with some not included. Among around 50,000 clones listed, roughly nine tenths were seen once. What was sequenced was PBMCs. The sequence was obtained from a human donor in good health. Some clones in this sample may be carry-over from other donors' samples. The chain is built from TRBV4-3 and TRBJ2-3; 8 bases are shared with TRBD2. The CDR3 protein is CASSRMGTGGPGDTQYF. The CDR3 coding sequence is TGCGCCAGCAGCCGAATGGGGACGGGAGGGCCGGGAGATACGCAGTATTTT.